The clone carrying this TCR beta chain was observed a single time. The sample comes from a study of T cells in narcolepsy. This CDR3 spans 13 amino acids. The germline gives CDR1 MNHNS, CDR2 SASEGT. Trimming stripped 4 bases from V and 1 base from J, with 7 bases between. Sequenced by immunoSEQ multiplex PCR; TCRdb stores in-frame clones only, minus some. The sample shows around 39,000 clones, around 85% of them seen only once. V usage is TRBV6-1 and J usage is TRBJ1-1; D remains ambiguous. The sequencing input was CD45RA- memory CD4+ T cells from PBMCs. This clonotype was obtained from a human donor with narcolepsy. The CDR3: CASSVESNTEAFF. CDR3 nucleotide sequence: TGTGCCAGCAGTGTAGAGTCGAACACTGAAGCTTTCTTT.